This is a list of T cell receptor beta chains from one sample in a study of blood T cell repertoires in COVID-19. Data came from immunoSEQ multiplex PCR; TCRdb stores just in-frame clones and leaves some out. The sample carries some 70,000 clones, roughly 82% recorded once. Material: peripheral blood. All receptors come from a man in his sixties with acute or convalescent COVID-19. CDR3s include the opening cysteine and the closing phenylalanine or tryptophan.

TRBJ1-2	TRBV5-1	CASTPGTGVINGYTF
TRBJ2-5	TRBV7-9	CASSLNRGHETQYF
TRBJ2-2	TRBV7-6	CASSLGGLAVNTGELFF
TRBJ2-1	TRBV5-4	CASSFWGLTLYNEQFF
TRBJ2-5	TRBV7-9	CASSSRDRDPGETQYF
TRBJ2-2	TRBV29-1	CSGRQGLDTGELFF
TRBJ2-1	TRBV30	CAWAGTGGNEQFF
TRBJ2-2	TRBV4-3	CASSEDGGVPGELFF
TRBJ1-1	TRBV19	CASNVQGLNTEAFF
TRBJ2-5	TRBV7-9	CASSLSGGVETQYF
TRBJ2-7	TRBV6-2/TRBV6-3	CASSYASAVIYEQYF
TRBJ1-1	TRBV9	CASRGPQGLRNTEAFF
TRBJ1-2	TRBV5-1	CASSNLQVASGYTF
TRBJ2-1	TRBV11-2	CASSLSTVAYNEQFF
TRBJ2-1	TRBV7-2	CASSSSSGGTKKDEQFF
TRBJ2-7	TRBV4-3	CASSQDEGTGSYEQYF
TRBJ2-2	TRBV5-4	CASSLIGQGTGELFF
TRBJ2-7	TRBV3-1/TRBV3-2	CASSQDRGDYQAEQYF
TRBJ1-2	TRBV5-1	CASSFGGDYGYTF
TRBJ2-2	TRBV10-3	CAIAGGLAETGELFF
TRBJ2-3	TRBV11-3	CASSLGIGATDTQYF
TRBJ1-2	TRBV6-1	CASSEAPGVVGYGYTF
TRBJ2-1	TRBV7-9	CASSLPGTSDNEQFF
TRBJ2-1	TRBV3-1/TRBV3-2	CASSPTGSHSGVSANEQFF
TRBJ2-2	TRBV14	CASSQLAGGLTGELFF
TRBJ2-5	TRBV18	CASSPTGQQETQYF
TRBJ1-2	TRBV2	CATKETLGAGYGYTF
TRBJ1-1	TRBV5-1	CASSLWDKKNTEAFF
TRBJ2-1	TRBV9	CASSVSGGENNEQFF
TRBJ2-5	TRBV4-1	CASSQEVAGGLETQYF
TRBJ1-3	TRBV6-5	CASGREAGNTIYF
TRBJ2-3	TRBV6-5	CASSYTGSSDTQYF